Listed below are T cell receptor beta chains from one sample, sequenced in a study of T cells expressing NK-cell markers. TCRdb reprocessed the 5' RACE reads and stores each CDR3 protein as one record, lacking DNA. This sample's clone table lists about 460,000 distinct CDR3 sequences. Input material: blood T cells: a sorted CD56 or NKG2C T cell subset, CD4+ or CD8+ T cells, or bulk PBMC T cells (not recorded which). The origin of the receptors is a woman aged 50 to 60 in good health. The CDR3 runs from the conserved cysteine through the conserved F or W. Each record gives: J gene, V gene, CDR3 protein.

j_gene: TRBJ2-1
v_gene: TRBV5-5
CDR3aa: CASSSGQGASLTQFF

j_gene: TRBJ2-1
v_gene: TRBV15
CDR3aa: CATSRAETSGVDNEQFF

j_gene: TRBJ2-7
v_gene: TRBV6-2/TRBV6-3
CDR3aa: CASSEQTYEQYF

j_gene: TRBJ2-3
v_gene: TRBV20-1
CDR3aa: CSAPRPGTDTQYF

j_gene: TRBJ2-2
v_gene: TRBV7-9
CDR3aa: CASSLGVGTGELFF

j_gene: TRBJ1-1
v_gene: TRBV19
CDR3aa: CASNRGQGPGVGTEAFF

j_gene: TRBJ2-7
v_gene: TRBV11-3
CDR3aa: CASSPYLNSDRSSPYEQYF

j_gene: TRBJ1-5
v_gene: TRBV7-2
CDR3aa: CSSSLRGGSGQPQHF

j_gene: TRBJ2-1
v_gene: TRBV20-1
CDR3aa: CSARGYNEQFF

j_gene: TRBJ1-1
v_gene: TRBV12-3/TRBV12-4
CDR3aa: CASRRQGVNTEAFF

j_gene: TRBJ1-3
v_gene: TRBV5-1
CDR3aa: CASSLEATSGNTIYF

j_gene: TRBJ2-5
v_gene: TRBV5-1
CDR3aa: CASSFQPPYQETQYF

j_gene: TRBJ2-2
v_gene: TRBV5-1
CDR3aa: CASRNSRIGQGNTGELFF

j_gene: TRBJ2-1
v_gene: TRBV5-5
CDR3aa: CASSLAGTVYNEQFF

j_gene: TRBJ1-5
v_gene: TRBV2
CDR3aa: CASNRQDQPQHF

j_gene: TRBJ1-1
v_gene: TRBV4-2
CDR3aa: CASSQAGGPNTEAFF

j_gene: TRBJ2-5
v_gene: TRBV6-2/TRBV6-3
CDR3aa: CASRTGKSPVVETQYF

j_gene: TRBJ2-1
v_gene: TRBV6-2/TRBV6-3
CDR3aa: CASSLRGWYNEQFF

j_gene: TRBJ2-1
v_gene: TRBV12-3/TRBV12-4
CDR3aa: CASSLALGLRKFF

j_gene: TRBJ2-1
v_gene: TRBV24-1
CDR3aa: CATSDSSDWAGDRNEQFF

j_gene: TRBJ2-1
v_gene: TRBV5-1
CDR3aa: CASTTVAGTSSYNEQFF

j_gene: TRBJ2-5
v_gene: TRBV24-1
CDR3aa: CATSDPTTGIQETQYF

j_gene: TRBJ2-5
v_gene: TRBV19
CDR3aa: CASSIVWQQQETQYF

j_gene: TRBJ2-7
v_gene: TRBV6-1
CDR3aa: CASSEYKMTGTASEQYF

j_gene: TRBJ1-3
v_gene: TRBV12-3/TRBV12-4
CDR3aa: CASSLFRASGNTIYF

j_gene: TRBJ2-7
v_gene: TRBV18
CDR3aa: CASSLKTSGSTYEQYF

j_gene: TRBJ2-1
v_gene: TRBV7-6
CDR3aa: CASSPVGSGSSYNEQFF

j_gene: TRBJ2-2
v_gene: TRBV7-6
CDR3aa: CATGKGPTGTGELFF

j_gene: TRBJ2-1
v_gene: TRBV10-1
CDR3aa: CASRDSDRNEQFF

j_gene: TRBJ1-4
v_gene: TRBV30
CDR3aa: CAWNFIGRDEKLFF

j_gene: TRBJ2-3
v_gene: TRBV5-1
CDR3aa: CASSSRTLRGTDTQYF

j_gene: TRBJ1-3
v_gene: TRBV12-3/TRBV12-4
CDR3aa: CASTVSGNTIYF

j_gene: TRBJ2-5
v_gene: TRBV29-1
CDR3aa: CSAPTGMGETQYF

j_gene: TRBJ1-3
v_gene: TRBV20-1
CDR3aa: CSALKDGMGNTIYF

j_gene: TRBJ2-2
v_gene: TRBV3-1
CDR3aa: CASSQEVYTGELFF

j_gene: TRBJ2-1
v_gene: TRBV7-9
CDR3aa: CASSGGMGQGLYNEQFF

j_gene: TRBJ2-2
v_gene: TRBV24-1
CDR3aa: CATSPWTGELFF

j_gene: TRBJ2-3
v_gene: TRBV5-6
CDR3aa: CASSLGLAGAAFTDTQYF

j_gene: TRBJ2-1
v_gene: TRBV2
CDR3aa: CASTERPYNEQFF

j_gene: TRBJ1-6
v_gene: TRBV10-3
CDR3aa: CAIGVERSNSPLHF

j_gene: TRBJ2-1
v_gene: TRBV12-3/TRBV12-4
CDR3aa: CASSFSRGLNEQFF

j_gene: TRBJ2-1
v_gene: TRBV4-2
CDR3aa: CASSQGSAKLDEQFF

j_gene: TRBJ2-1
v_gene: TRBV12-3/TRBV12-4
CDR3aa: CAGRGRYNEQFF

j_gene: TRBJ2-1
v_gene: TRBV12-3/TRBV12-4
CDR3aa: CASTGLAYNEQFF

j_gene: TRBJ2-4
v_gene: TRBV6-1
CDR3aa: CASSASGQGFGNIQYF

j_gene: TRBJ2-7
v_gene: TRBV12-3/TRBV12-4
CDR3aa: CASSLFNYEQYF

j_gene: TRBJ2-1
v_gene: TRBV5-1
CDR3aa: CASSLEQAGVSEQFF

j_gene: TRBJ2-2
v_gene: TRBV5-1
CDR3aa: CASSSLGRKIVGELFF

j_gene: TRBJ2-3
v_gene: TRBV4-1
CDR3aa: CASSQVLRPRGLRDTQYF

j_gene: TRBJ2-3
v_gene: TRBV10-2
CDR3aa: CATIGGLITDTQYF

j_gene: TRBJ2-1
v_gene: TRBV25-1
CDR3aa: CASSGLVDQFF

j_gene: TRBJ2-2
v_gene: TRBV20-1
CDR3aa: CGQKGGRTNTGELFF

j_gene: TRBJ1-1
v_gene: TRBV7-9
CDR3aa: CASSTTGGVNTEAFF

j_gene: TRBJ2-2
v_gene: TRBV15
CDR3aa: CATSRAMPGELFF